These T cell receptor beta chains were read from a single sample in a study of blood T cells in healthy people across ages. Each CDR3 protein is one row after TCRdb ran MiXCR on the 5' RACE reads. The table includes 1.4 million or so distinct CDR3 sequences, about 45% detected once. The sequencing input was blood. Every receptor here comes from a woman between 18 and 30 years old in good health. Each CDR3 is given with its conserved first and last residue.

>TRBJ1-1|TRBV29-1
CSASGAGDTEAFF
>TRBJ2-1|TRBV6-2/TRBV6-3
CASRALRGVDNEQFF
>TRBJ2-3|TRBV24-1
CATSGLGTGDGDTQYF
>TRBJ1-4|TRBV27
CTDEKLFF
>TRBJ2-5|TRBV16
CASSQALSQETQYF
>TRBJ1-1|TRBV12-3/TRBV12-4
CASSPKGRTEAFF
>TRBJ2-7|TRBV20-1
CSATQRREVRRGQYF
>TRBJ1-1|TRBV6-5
CASSPPSGQGGTEAFF
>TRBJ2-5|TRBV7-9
CASSLTTYQETQYF
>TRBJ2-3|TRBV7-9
CASSLVTTSLNTQYF
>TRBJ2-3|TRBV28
CAIRLAGATDTQYF
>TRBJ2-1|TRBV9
CASSVRSGGVGEQFF
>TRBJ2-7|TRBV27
CANSRTGIALEYF
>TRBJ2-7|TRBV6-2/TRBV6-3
CASSPWGAENEQYF
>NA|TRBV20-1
CSARRTETSEQYF
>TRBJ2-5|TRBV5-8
CASSPGNPGSESFQETQYF
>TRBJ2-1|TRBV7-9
CASSLGGLQKNNEQFF
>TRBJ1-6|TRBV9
CASSIGTGGVKNSPLHF
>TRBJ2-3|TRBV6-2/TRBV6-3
CASSHGTSGESTDTQYF
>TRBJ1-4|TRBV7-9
CASSPDLTGLGEKLFF
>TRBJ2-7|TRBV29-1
CSVPEQGAYEQYF
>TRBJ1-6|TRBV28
CASSLLGLRTDSPLHF
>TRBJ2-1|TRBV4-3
CASSPGFF
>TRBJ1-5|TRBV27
CASSLFRGGQPQHF
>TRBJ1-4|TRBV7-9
CASSLVGGSEKLFF
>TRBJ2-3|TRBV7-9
CASEVRTDTQYF
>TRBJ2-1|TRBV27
CASSLGPGQGSNEQFF
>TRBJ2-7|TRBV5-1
CASSLQSAYNEQYF